This T cell receptor (beta chain) emerged from a study of glioma-infiltrating T cells after dendritic cell vaccination. Specified time point: after dendritic cell vaccination, including at tumor progression/relapse. V lost 3 bases to trimming and J lost 4 bases, with 19 bases between them. Germline loops: CDR1 MNHEY, CDR2 SMNVEV (reference sequence). The CDR3 spans 18 residues. The assay was immunoSEQ multiplex PCR, and TCRdb's table has in-frame clones only and misses some. The table records 90,000 to 95,000 clones, over 75% of them present only once. The sequencing here drew on blood, taken after dendritic cell vaccination. The receptor was isolated from a human donor with glioblastoma. The rearrangement uses TRBV27 and TRBJ2-6, with a possible D match to TRBD2 (5 bases). CDR3: CASSLSAGPGWGANVLTF. DNA for the CDR3: TGTGCCAGCAGTTTGTCCGCGGGCCCCGGTTGGGGGGCCAACGTCCTGACTTTC.